This paragraph covers one T cell receptor (beta chain) sequence. MiXCR, run by TCRdb on the RT-PCR reads, gives a single entry per CDR3 protein. The sample lists about 680,000 distinct CDR3 sequences; about 14% were seen once. J gave up 2 bases and V 1 base, and 6 bases lay outside the gene matches. CDR3 length equals 16 residues. Germline V CDR1 and CDR2: DFQATT, SNEGSKA (reference sequence). This receptor was identified in a female donor in good health, serving as a healthy control. Sequencing was performed on memory CD4+ T cells from blood. The gene calls are TRBV20-1 and TRBJ1-5; TRBD1 aligns across 9 bases. CDR3 coding DNA: TGCAGTGCTAGAGGGACAGGGGCAAGGGGCAATCAGCCCCAGCATTTT. As protein: CSARGTGARGNQPQHF.